The 8 T cell receptor beta chains below all came from one sample that was sequenced in a study of low-dose radiotherapy and immunotherapy resistance in tumors. The time point here: before trial treatment. TRAV and TRBV primers primed cDNA for both TCRalpha and TCRbeta. TCR amplification ran 15 to 25 PCR cycles using constant-region and V-primer adapter primers. In TCRdb, the reads were re-called with MiXCR into one record per CDR3 protein. The sample consists of 100,000 or so distinct CDR3 sequences, more than 8.5% of them appearing once. The sample consisted of PBMCs, taken before treatment. Receptors originate from a male donor with prostate cancer.

This clonotype came up many times. The chain recombines TRBV2 with TRBJ2-5; unclear D gene. The CDR3 has 10 amino acids. Trimming removed 8 bases at V and 4 bases at J, with 5 bases between. In germline, CDR1 is SNHLY, CDR2 FYNNEI. The CDR3 DNA sequence: TGTGCCAGCTATTCAGAGACCCAGTACTTC. Its protein is CASYSETQYF.

This clonotype was found many times. This chain joins TRBV3-1 and TRBJ2-7; TRBD2 aligns across 10 bases. V was clipped by 2 bases and J by 0 bases; unmatched bases: 4. The CDR3 runs 16 residues. Germline V gene data show CDR1 as LGHDT and CDR2 as YNNKEL (reference sequence). CDR3: CASSQPAGGFSYEQYF. In DNA form, the CDR3 reads TGTGCCAGCAGCCAACCAGCGGGAGGGTTCTCCTACGAGCAGTACTTC.

This clonotype was seen repeatedly, ten times or more. CDR3 nucleotides: TGTGCCAGCAGCCCAGCGTCCACTGAAGCTTTCTTT. Translation: CASSPASTEAFF. V is TRBV11-2 and J is TRBJ1-1; D gene ambiguous. Germline CDR1 and CDR2: SGHAT and FQNNGV. Between the trimmed V and J ends, which lost 5 bases and 4 bases, there was a span of 8 bases. This CDR3 has 12 residues.

This clonotype was seen many times. The chain links TRBV6-5 to TRBJ2-2, with a tentative D call TRBD2 (6 bases). The germline V gene encodes CDR1 MNHEY and CDR2 SVGAGI. The CDR3 sequence is 15 residues long. The V and J ends lost 6 bases and 5 bases respectively, with 16 bases between them. As DNA, the CDR3 is TGTGCCAGCAGCTACGGAGGGGCGGGGACCGGGGAGCTGTTTTTT. Its translation: CASSYGGAGTGELFF.

This clonotype was seen repeatedly, ten times or more. This sequence joins TRBV6-1 and TRBJ2-5; D is undetermined. In germline, CDR1 is MNHNS, CDR2 SASEGT. The CDR3 contains 15 residues. The V end lost 4 bases, the J end lost 5 bases, and 17 bases lay between the germline ends. CDR3 protein: CASSGGWAVTETQYF. The DNA for the CDR3 is TGTGCCAGCAGTGGCGGATGGGCCGTGACGGAGACCCAGTACTTC.

Of note for this clonotype: A far more abundant clone sits one base away, making this likely a read error. The chain uses TRBV5-3 and TRBJ2-1; no clear D gene. TRBV5-3 is reported as an ORF; its role is uncertain. V lost 8 bases and J lost 2, with 17 bases in between. The CDR3 extends over 15 amino acids. CDR3: CASSSFYGAYNEQFF. The CDR3 DNA sequence: TGTGCCAGCAGTTCGTTCTATGGTGCCTACAATGAGCAGTTCTTC.

This clonotype was seen repeatedly, ten times or more. The chain links TRBV15 to TRBJ2-1, with 10 bases lining up with TRBD1. Germline CDR1 LNHNV, CDR2 YYDKDF (reference sequence). The CDR3 runs to 15 residues. The trim removed 3 bases at V and 6 bases at J, leaving 5 bases unmatched. CDR3 in amino acids: CATSRTGGFLNEQFF. DNA for the CDR3: TGTGCCACCAGCAGGACAGGGGGCTTCCTCAATGAGCAGTTCTTC. Full variable domain (rest looked up from reference TRBV15 and TRBJ2-1): DAMVIQNPRYQVTQFGKPVTLSCSQTLNHNVMYWYQQKSSQAPKLLFHYYDKDFNNEADTPDNFQSRRPNTSFCFLDIRSPGLGDTAMYLCATSRTGGFLNEQFFGPGTRLTVL.

The table lists this clonotype with many counts. The V gene is TRBV20-1, the J gene TRBJ2-7; 11 nucleotides agree with TRBD1. The germline V gene has CDR1 DFQATT and CDR2 SNEGSKA (reference sequence). V lost 6 bases, J lost 0 bases, and 13 bases stayed unmatched. CDR3 length: 17 residues. The CDR3 nucleotides are TGCAGTGCAGGTGGGACAGGGGGAAGCTACAGCTCCTACGAGCAGTACTTC. Its translation: CSAGGTGGSYSSYEQYF.